The 31 T cell receptor beta chains below were found in one sample sequenced in a study of PD-L1 blockade in urothelial cancer. Time point defined: peripheral blood 6 weeks after treatment start. TCRdb's table, derived via immunoSEQ multiplex PCR, lists solely in-frame clones and lacks some. The table records about 43,000 clones, 83% of them present only once. Sequenced material: PBMCs, taken around atezolizumab (anti-PD-L1) treatment. The source is a man aged 60 to 69 with urothelial cancer.

The chain joins TRBV6-6 to TRBJ1-4; D call uncertain. Germline CDR1 and CDR2: MNHNY and SVGAGI (reference sequence). V gave up 2 bases and J gave up 0 bases, with 7 bases separating them. This CDR3 is 15 amino acids long. CDR3 in DNA: TGTGCCAGCAGTTACAGGGAGGCAACTAATGAAAAACTGTTTTTT. Amino acid sequence: CASSYREATNEKLFF.

This rearrangement joins TRBV5-8 to TRBJ2-1; D may be TRBD2 (5 bases). From germline, CDR1 is SGHTS and CDR2 YDEGEE. The V end was cut by 1 base, the J end by 2 bases, with 10 bases between. The CDR3 spans 15 residues. The chain's CDR3 is CASSLIGNPYNEQFF. For the CDR3, the DNA is TGTGCCAGCAGCTTGATCGGGAATCCCTACAATGAGCAGTTCTTC.

The table lists this clone with a count of one. The chain joins TRBV5-6 to TRBJ2-2, with D possibly TRBD2 on 6 matching bases. CDR3 length: 15 residues. V lost 3 bases and J 2 bases, leaving 11 bases between the germline ends. Germline lookup yields CDR1 SGHDT and CDR2 YYEEEE. The CDR3 sequence: CASSYGTPNTGELFF. The CDR3 nucleotides are TGTGCCAGCAGCTACGGGACTCCTAACACCGGGGAGCTGTTTTTT.

V gene TRBV9 combines with J gene TRBJ1-2; 11 bases fit TRBD1. Germline-derived CDR1 and CDR2 are SGDLS and YYNGEE. The CDR3 is 14 amino acids. The trim removed 3 bases at V and 4 bases at J, leaving 2 bases unmatched. The CDR3 protein is CASSAGQGVYGYTF. The CDR3 DNA reads as TGTGCCAGCAGCGCGGGACAGGGGGTCTATGGCTACACCTTC.

This clone was observed once. The V and J genes are TRBV5-1 and TRBJ1-1, with 9 bases fitting TRBD1. Germline CDR1 is SGHRS and CDR2 is YFSETQ. V dropped 0 bases and J dropped 1; count of bases not matched to a gene: 1. The CDR3 runs 15 residues. The CDR3 region is CASSLGTGANTEAFF. As DNA, the CDR3 is TGCGCCAGCAGCTTGGGGACAGGGGCGAACACTGAAGCTTTCTTT.

The CDR3 spells CASSLNTGELFF. CDR3 nucleotide sequence: TGTGCCAGCAGCCTGAACACCGGGGAGCTGTTTTTT. This chain uses TRBV28 with TRBJ2-2; D call uncertain. The CDR3 extends over 12 amino acids. Germline values: CDR1 MDHEN, CDR2 SYDVKM. The V end lost 6 bases, the J end lost 1 base, and 3 bases lay between the germline ends.

The gene calls are TRBV7-2 and TRBJ1-6, with 7 bases lining up with TRBD1. V trimming: 7 bases; J trimming: 5 bases; junction bases outside the gene matches: 8. The CDR3 extends over 15 amino acids. Germline values: CDR1 SGHTA, CDR2 FQGNSA. The CDR3, as DNA: TGTGCCAGCACCGACAGGGAAGTTAATAATTCACCCCTCCACTTT. Encoded protein: CASTDREVNNSPLHF.

The rearrangement links TRBV4-1 to TRBJ2-7, with a weak D call TRBD1 (5 bases). Looked up from germline, CDR1 is MGHRA and CDR2 is YSYEKL. V shed 0 bases and J shed 6 bases, with 12 bases lying between them. This CDR3 contains 14 residues. The CDR3 loop is CASSQEGQGREQYF. Here the CDR3 DNA reads TGCGCCAGCAGCCAAGAAGGTCAGGGTCGCGAGCAGTACTTC.

The rearrangement links TRBV18 to TRBJ2-2; D remains ambiguous. Germline lookup yields CDR1 KGHSH and CDR2 LQKENI. This CDR3 region has 13 residues. V lost 4 bases and J 13 bases, leaving 16 bases between the germline ends. Here the CDR3 DNA reads TGTGCCAGCTCACGGAGTCCAGAGAGTGGGCTGTTTTTT. This encodes CASSRSPESGLFF.

The chain links TRBV10-3 to TRBJ2-2, with D tentatively TRBD1 (7 bases). The V end lost 7 bases, the J end lost 6 bases, and 15 bases lay between the germline ends. There are 14 residues in the CDR3. The germline CDR1 and CDR2 sequences are ENHRY and SYGVKD. CDR3 sequence reads: CAIKGRGDSGELFF. Written as DNA, the CDR3 is TGTGCCATCAAGGGCAGGGGGGACTCCGGGGAGCTGTTTTTT.

This clone came up a few times. V gene TRBV27 combines with J gene TRBJ2-2, with TRBD1 matching over 9 bases. CDR1 is MNHEY, CDR2 SMNVEV, per germline (reference sequence). The CDR3 totals 14 residues. The J segment lost 7 bases and the V segment lost 7 bases, leaving 7 bases of the junction unmatched. Written as DNA, the CDR3 is TGTGCCAGCACTGGGACAGGGCGATTCGGGGAGCTGTTTTTT. Protein sequence: CASTGTGRFGELFF.

The J gene is TRBJ2-1, the V gene TRBV29-1; the match to TRBD1 covers 11 bases. Germline CDR1 SQVTM, CDR2 ANQGSEA. This CDR3 contains 13 residues. V was clipped by 7 bases and J by 5 bases; unmatched bases: 4. The CDR3 reads CSAGQGADNEQFF. For the CDR3, the DNA is TGCAGCGCCGGACAGGGGGCGGACAATGAGCAGTTCTTC.

The chain couples TRBV2 to TRBJ2-3; perhaps TRBD1 as D (5 bases). The germline CDR1 and CDR2 sequences are SNHLY and FYNNEI. The CDR3 loop spans 15 amino acids. V was trimmed by 6 bases and J by 0 bases, leaving 13 bases between them. The CDR3, as DNA: TGTGCCAGCAGCCTGGGGCGGCTAAGCACAGATACGCAGTATTTT. This gives the protein CASSLGRLSTDTQYF. The entire variable domain, with the rest obtained from reference TRBV2 and TRBJ2-3, is as follows: EPEVTQTPSHQVTQMGQEVILRCVPISNHLYFYWYRQILGQKVEFLVSFYNNEISEKSEIFDDQFSVERPDGSNFTLKIRSTKLEDSAMYFCASSLGRLSTDTQYFGPGTRLTVL.

The chain couples TRBV7-9 to TRBJ1-1; D may be TRBD1 (5 bases). V was shortened by 7 bases and J by 1 base, with 10 bases between the two germline ends. Germline CDR1 and CDR2: SEHNR and FQNEAQ (reference sequence). The CDR3 runs 13 residues. CDR3 bases: TGTGCCAGCAAGAATGACAGGAACACTGAAGCTTTCTTT. Residues: CASKNDRNTEAFF.

The chain couples TRBV27 to TRBJ1-2, with D tentatively TRBD1 (5 bases). Deletions cut 4 bases from V and 2 bases from J, with 11 bases between. CDR3 length equals 14 residues. The germline V gene has CDR1 MNHEY and CDR2 SMNVEV (reference sequence). The CDR3 loop reads CASSSYQGNYGYTF. The CDR3 region has the DNA TGTGCCAGCAGTTCATACCAGGGCAACTATGGCTACACCTTC.

This chain connects TRBV15 to TRBJ2-7, with 7 bases matching TRBD1. CDR1 and CDR2 from the germline V gene are LNHNV and YYDKDF (reference sequence). This CDR3 is built from 15 residues. V trimming: 5 bases; J trimming: 3 bases; junction bases outside the gene matches: 10. CDR3 sequence reads: CATSEGQAVGYEQYF. In DNA, the CDR3 is TGTGCCACCAGCGAAGGACAGGCGGTGGGCTACGAGCAGTACTTC.

The genes are TRBV6-1 and TRBJ2-7; possibly TRBD1 for D (7 bases). This CDR3 has 15 amino acids. V lost 0 bases to trimming and J lost 7 bases, with 16 bases between them. CDR1 and CDR2 from the germline V gene are MNHNS and SASEGT. CDR3 DNA: TGTGCCAGCAGTGAAGCGGCAGGGGGAGGCGAAGAGCAGTACTTC. Its translation: CASSEAAGGGEEQYF.

This clone was seen a single time. This sequence joins TRBV5-8 and TRBJ1-5; no firm D call. This CDR3 spans 14 amino acids. V gave up 1 base and J gave up 1 base, with 6 bases separating them. Germline V gene sequence: CDR1 SGHTS, CDR2 YDEGEE. CDR3 DNA sequence: TGTGCCAGCAGCTTGTCCGGGAGCAATCAGCCCCAGCATTTT. Translation gives CASSLSGSNQPQHF. Using reference TRBV5-8 and TRBJ1-5 for the parts outside the CDR3, the full variable domain is EAGVTQSPTHLIKTRGQQATLRCSPISGHTSVYWYQQALGLGLQFLLWYDEGEERNRGNFPPRFSGRQFPNYSSELNVNALELEDSALYLCASSLSGSNQPQHFGDGTRLSIL.

The chain is built from TRBV7-2 and TRBJ2-3; D not certain. CDR1 and CDR2 from the germline V gene are SGHTA and FQGNSA. V was clipped by 2 bases and J by 0 bases, with 6 bases between them. The CDR3 covers 14 residues. The CDR3 sequence is CASSLYYSTDTQYF. The CDR3 nucleotides are TGTGCCAGCAGCTTATACTATAGCACAGATACGCAGTATTTT.

This clone has just one count. The gene calls are TRBV28 and TRBJ1-4; D is perhaps TRBD1 (5 bases). Trimming took off 6 bases at V and 5 bases at J, with 10 bases between the two ends. The CDR3 has 13 amino acids. Germline V gene lookup returns CDR1 MDHEN and CDR2 SYDVKM. DNA of the CDR3: TGTGCCAGCAGGGACACAGCAAATGAAAAACTGTTTTTT. Amino acid sequence: CASRDTANEKLFF.

The V and J genes are TRBV30 and TRBJ2-1; D remains ambiguous. This CDR3 contains 13 residues. V was shortened by 0 bases and J by 9 bases, with 12 bases between the two germline ends. Per germline, CDR1 GTSNPN and CDR2 SVGIG (reference sequence). CDR3 residues: CAWSVNMESEQFF. The CDR3 DNA is TGTGCCTGGAGTGTAAATATGGAGAGTGAGCAGTTCTTC.

The J gene is TRBJ2-7, the V gene TRBV5-1, with 11 bases aligning to TRBD1. The germline V gene has CDR1 SGHRS and CDR2 YFSETQ. CDR3 length: 16 amino acids. Unmatched junction bases numbered 11, after V lost 4 bases and J lost 5 bases. CDR3 sequence (DNA): TGCGCCAGCAGCCAGATTTTAGGACAGGGGGCCGACGAGCAGTACTTC. This translates into CASSQILGQGADEQYF.

The rearrangement joins TRBV5-4 to TRBJ2-7, with 7 bases lining up with TRBD1. Germline lookup yields CDR1 SGHNT and CDR2 YYREEE (reference sequence). The CDR3 runs to 15 residues. V trimming: 2 bases; J trimming: 2 bases; junction bases outside the gene matches: 7. CDR3 coding DNA: TGTGCCAGCAGCTTTGGAGGACAGGCGACCTACGAGCAGTACTTC. This sequence encodes CASSFGGQATYEQYF.

The chain combines TRBV11-2 with TRBJ2-7; TRBD1 might be the D (5 bases). Germline V CDR1 and CDR2: SGHAT, FQNNGV. The CDR3 covers 14 residues. V was cut by 1 base and J by 9 bases, with 16 bases left in between. The CDR3: CASSLVDSPIGQYF. Here the CDR3 DNA reads TGTGCCAGCAGCTTAGTTGACAGCCCCATAGGGCAGTACTTC.

This clone was seen a handful of times. V usage is TRBV5-1 and J usage is TRBJ1-6, with TRBD1 as a possible D gene (6 bases). V was shortened by 0 bases and J by 6 bases, with 10 bases between the two germline ends. CDR1 is SGHRS, CDR2 YFSETQ, per germline. CDR3 length: 15 residues. The CDR3 is CASSLGRGSNSPLHF. CDR3 coding DNA: TGCGCCAGCAGCTTGGGTAGGGGGAGTAATTCACCCCTCCACTTT.

This clone was picked up one time. V gene TRBV6-1 combines with J gene TRBJ1-1; the D gene is possibly TRBD1 (5 bases). CDR1 is MNHNS, CDR2 SASEGT, per germline. V lost 7 bases, J lost 4 bases, and 13 bases lay in between. This CDR3 has 13 residues. In nucleotides, the CDR3 is TGTGCCAGCACGTCCCTCCAGGGCACTGAAGCTTTCTTT. Translating gives CASTSLQGTEAFF.

This chain connects TRBV28 to TRBJ2-5; TRBD1 might be the D (6 bases). Trimming stripped 5 bases from V and 4 bases from J, with 11 bases between. The CDR3 is 13 residues long. CDR1 and CDR2 from the germline V gene are MDHEN and SYDVKM. DNA for the CDR3: TGTGCCAGCAGTGGGGGCGCATCAGAGACCCAGTACTTC. Its translation is CASSGGASETQYF.

The gene calls are TRBV5-1 and TRBJ2-1, with TRBD2 identical over 8 bases. CDR3 length equals 16 residues. Germline CDR1 reads SGHRS; CDR2 reads YFSETQ. Losses at the gene ends were 4 bases for V and 9 bases for J; bases not matched to a gene: 15. The CDR3 region is CASSPTERGLGVEQFF. CDR3 DNA: TGCGCCAGCAGCCCCACGGAGCGGGGGTTAGGGGTTGAGCAGTTCTTC. The full variable domain, with the rest looked up from reference TRBV5-1 and TRBJ2-1, is KAGVTQTPRYLIKTRGQQVTLSCSPISGHRSVSWYQQTPGQGLQFLFEYFSETQRNKGNFPGRFSGRQFSNSRSEMNVSTLELGDSALYLCASSPTERGLGVEQFFGPGTRLTVL.

This rearrangement joins TRBV27 to TRBJ2-2; 7 nucleotides line up with TRBD1. CDR1 and CDR2 from the germline V gene are MNHEY and SMNVEV (reference sequence). The trim removed 3 bases at V and 3 bases at J, leaving 7 bases unmatched. The CDR3 runs 16 residues. CDR3 residues: CASSFGTDRDTGELFF. Here the CDR3 DNA reads TGTGCCAGCAGTTTTGGGACAGACAGGGACACCGGGGAGCTGTTTTTT.

The V gene is TRBV7-8, the J gene TRBJ2-2; the match to TRBD2 covers 9 bases. V lost 2 bases and J lost 0; bases outside the gene matches: 4. This CDR3 is built from 17 residues. Germline CDR1 is SGHVS and CDR2 is FQNEAQ. The CDR3 DNA follows: TGTGCCAGCAGCTTAACAGCGGGGGGAACGAACACCGGGGAGCTGTTTTTT. This translates into CASSLTAGGTNTGELFF. The full variable domain, with the rest looked up from reference TRBV7-8 and TRBJ2-2, is GAGVSQSPRYKVAKRGQDVALRCDPISGHVSLFWYQQALGQGPEFLTYFQNEAQLDKSGLPSDRFFAERPEGSVSTLKIQRTQQEDSAVYLCASSLTAGGTNTGELFFGEGSRLTVL.

This chain uses TRBV6-1 with TRBJ2-7; D is possibly TRBD1 (5 bases). This CDR3 is built from 14 residues. Germline V gene data show CDR1 as MNHNS and CDR2 as SASEGT. The V end lost 5 bases, the J end lost 5 bases, and 16 bases lay between the germline ends. The CDR3 reads CASSRDPGYHEQYF. The CDR3 DNA reads as TGTGCCAGCAGTCGAGACCCAGGGTATCACGAGCAGTACTTC.